The sequence of this T cell receptor (beta chain) was determined in a study of glioma-infiltrating T cells listed by TCRdb under 2016. Regarding the research as a whole: TCR alpha- and beta-chain repertoires were sequenced from glioma tissue, non-neoplastic brain tissue and matched peripheral blood mononuclear cells. The paired cohort comprised three low-grade glioma patients, roughly 8 primary glioblastoma patients and three non-glioma patients contributing non-neoplastic brain tissue. To gauge divergence between tissue and blood T-cell populations, every tissue-infiltrating repertoire was compared against the peripheral blood repertoire from the same patient. Here is what the overall study found, with its caveats: The group comparisons were based on small numbers of patients: three non-neoplastic, three low-grade glioma and several glioblastoma patients. In non-neoplastic patients, VJ-independent divergence between tissue and blood fell below expectation, whereas in all gliomas, and especially in low-grade gliomas, the divergence rose above expectation. Very few CDR3 sequences were shared between tissue and blood, attributed to high CDR3 diversity and limited sampling.

From the germline V gene (reference sequence), CDR1 is DFQATT and CDR2 is SNEGSKA. Including the terminal cysteine and phenylalanine, the CDR3 comprises 13 residues. Only the CDR3 portion is preserved as DNA: 39 bases, with reading frame beginning at the first base. Compared with germline, V lacks 8 bases and J lacks 6 bases; bases without a gene match: 13. The iRepertoire nested amplicon-rescue multiplex PCR (arm-PCR) platform was used to amplify TCR alpha and beta CDR3 regions from RNA. The input for one-step reverse transcription and amplification was roughly 85-400 ng of either tissue mRNA or PBMC total RNA. Following bead purification, Illumina adapters were added by a secondary multiplex PCR, and libraries between 200 and 400 bp were gel-purified. Internal 6-nucleotide barcodes were carried by the libraries and were used for demultiplexing. Sequencing of libraries was performed on an Illumina MiSeq with 2x220 or 2x250 nucleotide paired-end reads. In the original analysis: Paired reads were merged with FLASH 1.2.11 and aligned to the GRCh37 human genome with BWA-MEM before extracting TRA and TRB reads. For V and J assignment, an IMGT-derived reference of cassette sequences and CDR3 motifs that included pseudogenes was used. Three-frame translation of reads was performed, and productive CDR3s were defined as those with a C...FGXG motif and no stop codons. A clonotype was defined as a unique combination of a V-J cassette pair and a CDR3 amino acid sequence. Reads were filtered by Hamming distance, thresholded by each sample's sequence error rate in mapped regions. The public reads were run again by TCRdb, first through fastp at Q25 and then through MiXCR, and only productive beta chains were kept. Records with the same CDR3 protein are collapsed into one entry carrying the most frequent genes and DNA. The V and J calls come from TCRdb's annotation, not from the publication. The table for this sample lists some 180,000 distinct CDR3 sequences; over 30% of them were counted only once. Together, the top ten hold over 20% of the sample.

This clonotype was counted many times. Its cognate antigen has yet to be identified. Nothing much larger sits one base from this clone, and base qualities are not available. Recombination linked TRBV20-1 to TRBJ2-7; 7 bases in the junction line up with TRBD1. This sequence was found in a human donor with low-grade glioma or glioblastoma, undergoing nonglioma brain surgery, or in good health (not recorded which). Sequencing was carried out using glioma tissue, nonneoplastic brain tissue, or PBMCs (not recorded which). CDR3 loop: CSFRDSVFGEQYF. In nucleotides, the sequence is TGCAGTTTCAGGGACAGTGTGTTTGGCGAGCAGTACTTC.